One sample yielded the 21 T cell receptor beta chains listed below, sequenced in a study of cytomegalovirus exposure and HLA in healthy donors. The study ran its PCR with 60 Vbeta and 13 Jbeta primers. Produced via immunoSEQ multiplex PCR; TCRdb's table is partial and in-frame only. The repertoire includes some 140,000 clones, over 70% of them detected once, and 1.3% to 1.5% sits in the top ten. Sample: PBMCs. These receptors were obtained from a woman in her thirties or forties in good health and CMV-seronegative.

This sequence joins TRBV6-5 and TRBJ1-1; D possibly corresponds to TRBD1 (6 bases). V lost 1 base and J lost 2, with 14 bases in between. Germline V gene sequence: CDR1 MNHEY, CDR2 SVGAGI. The CDR3 totals 16 residues. The CDR3 DNA reads TGTGCCAGCAGTTACTATACAGGGTTCCCTAACACTGAAGCTTTCTTT. It encodes CASSYYTGFPNTEAFF.

The V and J genes are TRBV7-8 and TRBJ2-7, with D possibly being TRBD2 (5 bases). The CDR3 covers 13 residues. V lost 3 bases and J 3 bases, leaving 9 bases between the germline ends. Looked up from germline, CDR1 is SGHVS and CDR2 is FQNEAQ. The CDR3, as DNA: TGTGCCAGCAGCTTCTTGGGGAGCTACGAGCAGTACTTC. This translates into CASSFLGSYEQYF.

In its sample, this clone was seen a few times. The V and J genes are TRBV7-9 and TRBJ1-1; D not resolved. Germline-derived CDR1 and CDR2 are SEHNR and FQNEAQ (reference sequence). V lost 2 bases and J lost 3, with 16 bases in between. The CDR3 covers 16 residues. The CDR3 here is CASSLSGAGRDTEAFF. The CDR3 region has the DNA TGTGCCAGCAGCTTATCGGGAGCCGGGCGGGACACTGAAGCTTTCTTT.

J is TRBJ1-2 and V is TRBV6-5; TRBD1 aligns across 9 bases. V shed 6 bases and J 8 bases; nucleotides not matched to a gene: 7. Germline loops: CDR1 MNHEY, CDR2 SVGAGI. This CDR3 is built from 13 residues. CDR3: CASRPGQGEGYTF. The CDR3 DNA follows: TGTGCCAGCAGGCCGGGACAGGGAGAGGGCTACACCTTC.

A single count supports this clone. The chain has TRBV4-1 and TRBJ2-4; D unresolved. V gave up 4 bases and J gave up 0 bases, with 10 bases separating them. This CDR3 has 15 amino acids. Per germline, CDR1 MGHRA and CDR2 YSYEKL. The CDR3 nucleotides read TGCGCCAGCAGCCCCCTGGGCTTAGCCAAAAACATTCAGTACTTC. This translates into CASSPLGLAKNIQYF.

V and J are TRBV6-1 and TRBJ1-1, with a tentative D call TRBD1 (5 bases). The V and J ends lost 0 bases and 1 base respectively, with 12 bases between them. The CDR3 has 16 residues. In germline, CDR1 is MNHNS, CDR2 SASEGT. The CDR3 sequence: CASSEAPGDWNTEAFF. The CDR3 DNA reads TGTGCCAGCAGTGAAGCCCCGGGGGATTGGAACACTGAAGCTTTCTTT.

V and J are TRBV7-9 and TRBJ2-6; 8 bases agree with TRBD2. The junction had 4 bases not matched to a gene; V was cut back by 5 bases and J by 4 bases. Germline lookup yields CDR1 SEHNR and CDR2 FQNEAQ (reference sequence). The CDR3 is 15 residues long. CDR3 sequence (DNA): TGTGCCAGCAGCCCCCGGGAGGGGGGGGCCAACGTCCTGACTTTC. Protein sequence: CASSPREGGANVLTF. Together with reference TRBV7-9 and TRBJ2-6, the CDR3 gives the full variable domain: DTGVSQNPRHKITKRGQNVTFRCDPISEHNRLYWYRQTLGQGPEFLTYFQNEAQLEKSRLLSDRFSAERPKGSFSTLEIQRTEQGDSAMYLCASSPREGGANVLTFGAGSRLTVL.

V usage is TRBV9 and J usage is TRBJ2-6; perhaps TRBD1 as D (5 bases). V lost 4 bases, J lost 0 bases, and 17 bases lay in between. From germline, CDR1 is SGDLS and CDR2 YYNGEE. The CDR3 contains 18 residues. The CDR3 coding sequence is TGTGCCAGCAGCTCCAGGGCGATACCGGCCTCTGGGGCCAACGTCCTGACTTTC. Amino acids: CASSSRAIPASGANVLTF.

This clone was seen just once. CDR3 nucleotides: TGTGCCAGCAGTTCCGGGGGGGCCGTACTGCATTCACCCCTCCACTTT. Amino acids: CASSSGGAVLHSPLHF. The gene calls are TRBV6-5 and TRBJ1-6; maybe TRBD1 (6 bases). The length of the CDR3 is 16 residues. The germline V and J ends were trimmed by 4 bases and 8 bases, with 18 bases remaining between them. The germline CDR1 and CDR2 sequences are MNHEY and SVGAGI.

The chain links TRBV9 to TRBJ2-1; 9 nucleotides match TRBD1. Per germline, CDR1 SGDLS and CDR2 YYNGEE. The CDR3 runs to 15 residues. The V gene end was trimmed by 3 bases and the J gene end by 6 bases; junction bases not matched to a gene: 7. In nucleotides, the CDR3 is TGTGCCAGCAGCGAAGGACAGGGGATTTTCAATGAGCAGTTCTTC. Translated, it gives CASSEGQGIFNEQFF.

This clone turned up a few times. The V gene is TRBV28, the J gene TRBJ1-4; D perhaps matches TRBD1 (6 bases). This CDR3 spans 15 amino acids. The germline gives CDR1 MDHEN, CDR2 SYDVKM. The V end was cut by 6 bases, the J end by 7 bases, with 18 bases between. CDR3 DNA sequence: TGTGCCAGCAGGAGAGACAGGATTCAAGGTGAAAAACTGTTTTTT. The encoded protein is CASRRDRIQGEKLFF. The full variable domain, rest sourced from reference TRBV28 and TRBJ1-4, is DVKVTQSSRYLVKRTGEKVFLECVQDMDHENMFWYRQDPGLGLRLIYFSYDVKMKEKGDIPEGYSVSREKKERFSLILESASTNQTSMYLCASRRDRIQGEKLFFGSGTQLSVL.

This chain links TRBV5-6 with TRBJ2-7, with D maybe TRBD1 (6 bases). Germline V gene sequence: CDR1 SGHDT, CDR2 YYEEEE. Trimming cost V 3 bases and J 2 bases, with 15 bases left between them. This CDR3 spans 15 amino acids. This CDR3 reads CASSWGPQITYEQYF. The DNA for the CDR3 is TGTGCCAGCAGCTGGGGGCCCCAGATAACCTACGAGCAGTACTTC.

V and J are TRBV29-1 and TRBJ2-1; 9 nucleotides line up with TRBD2. The V gene end was trimmed by 5 bases and the J gene end by 8 bases; junction bases not matched to a gene: 10. The CDR3 has 14 amino acids. Looked up from germline, CDR1 is SQVTM and CDR2 is ANQGSEA. The CDR3 spells CSVLAGAASHEQFF. DNA of the CDR3: TGCAGCGTTTTAGCGGGGGCTGCTTCTCATGAGCAGTTCTTC.

The CDR3 reads CASSRDSTYEQYF. CDR3 coding DNA: TGTGCCAGTAGTCGCGACAGTACCTACGAGCAGTACTTC. This chain connects TRBV19 to TRBJ2-7, with a tentative D call TRBD1 (5 bases). Germline V gene data show CDR1 as LNHDA and CDR2 as SQIVND (reference sequence). Trimming pared 5 bases from V and 2 bases from J, leaving 10 bases between. The CDR3 runs to 13 residues.

This clone was picked up a small number of times. The chain links TRBV29-1 to TRBJ1-1; D remains unclear. V lost 0 bases, J lost 6 bases, and 5 bases lay in between. Per the germline V gene, CDR1 is SQVTM and CDR2 is ANQGSEA. The CDR3 has 11 amino acids. The CDR3 sequence: CSVEDLAEAFF. Written as DNA, the CDR3 is TGCAGCGTTGAAGATCTCGCTGAAGCTTTCTTT.

Only a few counts were recorded for this clone. This chain joins TRBV18 and TRBJ2-5, with D tentatively TRBD2 (6 bases). Per the germline V gene, CDR1 is KGHSH and CDR2 is LQKENI. Trimming removed 5 bases at V and 1 base at J, with 8 bases between. The CDR3 loop spans 13 amino acids. The CDR3: CASSLGLQETQYF. Written as DNA, the CDR3 is TGTGCCAGCTCATTGGGACTCCAAGAGACCCAGTACTTC.

The rearrangement joins TRBV5-1 to TRBJ2-2; 7 nucleotides line up with TRBD2. Per the germline V gene, CDR1 is SGHRS and CDR2 is YFSETQ. J gave up 2 bases and V 4 bases, and 2 bases lay outside the gene matches. The CDR3 is 14 residues long. CDR3 residues: CASSGGDNTGELFF. DNA for the CDR3: TGCGCCAGCAGCGGGGGGGATAACACCGGGGAGCTGTTTTTT.

The chain is built from TRBV6-5 and TRBJ2-3; possible D gene TRBD2, 6 bases. Per germline, CDR1 MNHEY and CDR2 SVGAGI. The CDR3 sequence is 15 residues long. V was clipped by 6 bases and J by 1 base, with 14 bases between them. CDR3 DNA: TGTGCCAGCAGCCTAGGAGGGCCGGGCACAGATACGCAGTATTTT. Encoded protein: CASSLGGPGTDTQYF.

This clone was observed a handful of times. The chain employs TRBV2 and TRBJ1-3, with 8 bases identical to TRBD1. The junction had 6 bases not matched to a gene; V was cut back by 6 bases and J by 2 bases. The CDR3 loop spans 15 amino acids. Germline-derived CDR1 and CDR2 are SNHLY and FYNNEI. The CDR3 reads CASRSQGAAGNTIYF. The CDR3 DNA is TGTGCCAGCAGGAGTCAGGGGGCAGCTGGAAACACCATATATTTT.

The chain joins TRBV6-1 to TRBJ1-3, with D unclear. Germline lookup yields CDR1 MNHNS and CDR2 SASEGT. Trimming removed 0 bases at V and 3 bases at J, with 6 bases between. The CDR3 covers 14 residues. CDR3 protein: CASSEAPLGNTIYF. In DNA, the CDR3 is TGTGCCAGCAGTGAAGCCCCCCTTGGAAACACCATATATTTT.

The rearrangement joins TRBV5-4 to TRBJ1-1, with 8 nucleotides matching TRBD1. This CDR3 comprises 20 residues. Per the germline V gene, CDR1 is SGHNT and CDR2 is YYREEE (reference sequence). Trimming cost V 0 bases and J 4 bases; bases outside gene matches: 20. The CDR3 region is CASSLAGDWTGTVMGTEAFF. The CDR3 DNA reads as TGTGCCAGCAGCTTGGCGGGGGATTGGACAGGGACGGTGATGGGCACTGAAGCTTTCTTT. Based on the CDR3 plus reference TRBV5-4 and TRBJ1-1, the full variable domain is ETGVTQSPTHLIKTRGQQVTLRCSSQSGHNTVSWYQQALGQGPQFIFQYYREEENGRGNFPPRFSGLQFPNYSSELNVNALELDDSALYLCASSLAGDWTGTVMGTEAFFGQGTRLTVV.